This T cell receptor beta chain was identified during a study of blood T cell repertoires in COVID-19. Across the study: Both acute and convalescent COVID-19 samples were obtained from the United States, Italy and Spain. Sources were T cells, B-cell-depleted T cells, or PBMCs; the material itself was cDNA or gDNA.

In the authors' methods: By means of reference gene primer amplification, nucleated cell counts were estimated. Data came from immunoSEQ multiplex PCR; TCRdb stores just in-frame clones and leaves some out. The V and J calls and clone size were taken over from that table, and D and trimming were inferred from the DNA. Here the sample spans more than 95,000 clones, approximately 90% being singletons. In regard to this clone: This sample also contains other DNA sequences that code for the same CDR3.

CDR3 size: 14 residues. Deletions cut 3 bases from V and 0 bases from J, with 9 bases between. Per the germline V gene, CDR1 is KGHSH and CDR2 is LQKENI. The specimen sequenced was peripheral blood. This TCR came from an elderly woman in a cohort sampled during active COVID-19. The genes are TRBV18 and TRBJ2-7; D is possibly TRBD1 (6 bases). The CDR3 nucleotides read TGTGCCAGCTCACCGACAGGCGTCTCCTACGAGCAGTACTTC. Translation gives CASSPTGVSYEQYF.